The next 10 T cell receptor beta chains were all read from a single sample in a study of glioma-infiltrating T cells. TCR alpha and beta CDR3 regions were amplified from RNA using iRepertoire nested multiplex PCR. In TCRdb, the multiplex PCR reads were re-called with MiXCR into one record per CDR3 protein. The table has fewer than 110,000 distinct CDR3 sequences, about 30% seen once. The specimen sequenced was glioma tissue, nonneoplastic brain tissue, or PBMCs (not recorded which). All receptors derive from a human donor with low-grade glioma or glioblastoma, undergoing nonglioma brain surgery, or in good health (not recorded which).

Points on this clonotype: Being one base from a much bigger clone, this may be a read error. Because the CDR3 is missing its conserved closing phenylalanine or tryptophan, this is likely a read error. The chain employs TRBV20-1 and TRBJ1-2; D is undetermined. Germline V lookup: CDR1 DFQATT, CDR2 SNEGSKA (reference sequence). This CDR3 has 12 residues. The CDR3 nucleotides read TGCAGCCCTTCGGGGAGCGACTATGGCTACACCCTC. As protein: CSPSGSDYGYTL.

This clonotype has just a few counts. J is TRBJ2-7 and V is TRBV30; 9 nucleotides agree with TRBD1. Germline V gives CDR1 GTSNPN, CDR2 SVGIG (reference sequence). V gave up 0 bases and J gave up 6 bases; unmatched junction bases: 3. The CDR3 is 13 residues long. The CDR3 sequence is CAWSVTGGGEQYF. CDR3 coding DNA: TGTGCCTGGAGTGTAACAGGGGGCGGCGAGCAGTACTTC.

Regarding this clonotype: A much larger clone lies one base from this, so it may be a read error. The chain is built from TRBV27 and TRBJ1-4; D call uncertain. Germline loops: CDR1 MNHEY, CDR2 SMNVEV (reference sequence). Trimming pared 10 bases from V and 4 bases from J, leaving 4 bases between. The CDR3 extends over 10 amino acids. CDR3 nucleotide sequence: TGTGCCATCCGTAATGAAAAACTGTTTTTT. Translation gives CAIRNEKLFF.

There are many counts of this clonotype. This chain links TRBV29-1 with TRBJ1-1; D is unclear. Trimming removed 5 bases at V and 0 bases at J, with 7 bases between. CDR3 length: 12 amino acids. Germline V gives CDR1 SQVTM, CDR2 ANQGSEA. The CDR3 DNA reads as TGCAGCGTTTACGTCATGAACACTGAAGCTTTCTTT. Amino acid sequence: CSVYVMNTEAFF.

The table lists this clonotype with a few counts. The rearrangement joins TRBV29-1 to TRBJ2-3; 8 bases match TRBD1. Trimming at V came to 4 bases and at J to 4 bases, leaving 4 bases not matched to a gene. This CDR3 contains 13 residues. In germline, CDR1 is SQVTM, CDR2 ANQGSEA. Here the CDR3 reads CSVVGQGSDTQYF. The CDR3 DNA is TGCAGCGTTGTCGGACAGGGATCAGATACGCAGTATTTT.

This clonotype has a handful of counts. The chain employs TRBV3-1 and TRBJ2-7; D perhaps matches TRBD1 (6 bases). The CDR3 is made up of 14 amino acids. V lost 1 base and J 2 bases, leaving 9 bases between the germline ends. Germline loops: CDR1 LGHDT, CDR2 YNNKEL (reference sequence). The CDR3 DNA reads TGTGCCAGCAGCCAAGTTGGACAGACCTACGAGCAGTACTTC. Protein sequence: CASSQVGQTYEQYF.

For this clonotype: A much larger clone differs by one base, so this may be a read error. No conserved phenylalanine or tryptophan is present at the end of the CDR3, so a read error is the likely explanation. The DNA is omitted, as the CDR3 cannot be located on it reliably, and the CDR3 follows TCRdb's listing. The rearrangement links TRBV28 to TRBJ1-2. Germline V gives CDR1 MDHEN, CDR2 SYDVKM. Inclusive of both ends, the CDR3 amounts to 10 amino acids. CDR3 in amino acids: CASSLFSPTL.

Note on this clonotype: Relative to the germline gene, one junction end is altered; a read error may explain this. Here the CDR3 DNA reads TGCAGTGCTAGGGGTCGGTCCTACATGAACACTGAATCTTTCTTT. Its protein is CSARGRSYMNTESFF. V usage is TRBV20-1 and J usage is TRBJ1-1; D remains unclear. The CDR3 is made up of 15 amino acids. Germline assignment: CDR1 DFQATT and CDR2 SNEGSKA (reference sequence).

In its sample, this clonotype ranks as medium-sized. The chain has TRBV6-2 or TRBV6-3 and TRBJ2-7; D unresolved. Per the germline V gene, CDR1 is MNHEY and CDR2 is SVGEGT. This CDR3 has 12 amino acids. The V end was cut by 4 bases, the J end by 0 bases, with 4 bases between. The CDR3 protein is CASSSVSYEQYF. CDR3 in DNA: TGTGCCAGCAGTTCAGTCTCCTACGAGCAGTACTTC.

This clonotype occurred many times. The J gene is TRBJ2-7, the V gene TRBV7-2; D remains ambiguous. The CDR3 extends over 15 amino acids. Germline loops: CDR1 SGHTA, CDR2 FQGNSA. V lost 1 base and J lost 0, with 10 bases in between. This CDR3 reads CASSLGTLDSYEQYF. CDR3 nucleotides: TGTGCCAGCAGCTTAGGTACCTTGGACTCCTACGAGCAGTACTTC.